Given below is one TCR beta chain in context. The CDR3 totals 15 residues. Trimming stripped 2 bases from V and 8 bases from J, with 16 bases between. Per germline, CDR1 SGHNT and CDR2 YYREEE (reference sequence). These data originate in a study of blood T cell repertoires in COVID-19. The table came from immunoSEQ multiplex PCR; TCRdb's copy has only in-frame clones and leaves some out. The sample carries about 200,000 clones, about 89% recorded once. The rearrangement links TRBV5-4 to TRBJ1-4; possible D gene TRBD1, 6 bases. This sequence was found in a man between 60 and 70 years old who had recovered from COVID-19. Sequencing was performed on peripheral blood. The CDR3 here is CASSLRGGGFEKLFF. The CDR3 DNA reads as TGTGCCAGCAGCTTAAGAGGGGGTGGTTTCGAAAAACTGTTTTTT.